The next 27 T cell receptor beta chains were all read from a single sample in a study of cytomegalovirus exposure and HLA in healthy donors. PCR primers comprised 60 Vbeta and 13 Jbeta primers. Measured with immunoSEQ multiplex PCR; TCRdb has only the in-frame clones, and not every one. The sample contains 200,000 or so clones, more than 75% of which appear only once. The material sequenced was PBMCs. The receptor set was obtained from a girl under three years old in good health and CMV-seronegative.

The table lists this clone with a count of one. The chain couples TRBV20-1 to TRBJ1-4, with no clear D. The CDR3 is 10 residues long. Germline values: CDR1 DFQATT, CDR2 SNEGSKA (reference sequence). The V gene lost 3 bases and the J gene lost 8 bases, with 4 bases spanning the gap. As DNA, the CDR3 is TGCAGTGCTAGTAGAGAAAAACTGTTTTTT. Protein sequence: CSASREKLFF.

This clone was seen just once. The rearrangement links TRBV27 to TRBJ1-4, with TRBD1 matching 9 bases. Trimming at V came to 5 bases and at J to 3 bases, leaving 16 bases not matched to a gene. Per germline, CDR1 MNHEY and CDR2 SMNVEV (reference sequence). The length of the CDR3 is 19 residues. The CDR3 region is CASSQNRGPGGLSNEKLFF. The CDR3 region has the DNA TGTGCCAGCAGTCAAAACAGGGGGCCAGGGGGGCTCTCTAATGAAAAACTGTTTTTT. Using reference TRBV27 and TRBJ1-4 for the parts outside the CDR3, the full variable domain is EAQVTQNPRYLITVTGKKLTVTCSQNMNHEYMSWYRQDPGLGLRQIYYSMNVEVTDKGDVPEGYKVSRKEKRNFPLILESPSPNQTSLYFCASSQNRGPGGLSNEKLFFGSGTQLSVL.

The chain carries TRBV7-9 and TRBJ2-5; 10 nucleotides match TRBD1. The DNA matches TRBJ2-7 better at its end, which makes the J call doubtful. This CDR3 is built from 15 residues. CDR1 and CDR2 from the germline V gene are SEHNR and FQNEAQ (reference sequence). CDR3 amino acids: CASSLGQGNLYEQYF. CDR3 sequence (DNA): TGTGCCAGCAGCCTGGGACAGGGGAATCTCTACGAGCAGTACTTC.

The chain combines TRBV6-6 with TRBJ1-1; perhaps TRBD1 as D (5 bases). The CDR3 has 13 residues. The germline V gene encodes CDR1 MNHNY and CDR2 SVGAGI (reference sequence). The germline V and J ends were trimmed by 4 bases and 4 bases, with 10 bases remaining between them. The CDR3 sequence is CASSSGRGTEAFF. The CDR3 nucleotides are TGTGCCAGCAGTTCAGGGCGGGGCACTGAAGCTTTCTTT.

The chain links TRBV2 to TRBJ2-7; 8 positions agree with TRBD2. The V segment lost 1 base and the J segment 2 bases; nucleotides outside the gene matches: 16. The CDR3 contains 19 residues. CDR1 and CDR2 (germline): SNHLY, FYNNEI. CDR3 in DNA: TGTGCCAGCAGTGAAGTGCTAGCGGGCGTAATATATTTCGCCTACGAGCAGTACTTC. This encodes CASSEVLAGVIYFAYEQYF. Full variable domain (outside the CDR3, taken from reference TRBV2 and TRBJ2-7): EPEVTQTPSHQVTQMGQEVILRCVPISNHLYFYWYRQILGQKVEFLVSFYNNEISEKSEIFDDQFSVERPDGSNFTLKIRSTKLEDSAMYFCASSEVLAGVIYFAYEQYFGPGTRLTVT.

The gene calls are TRBV29-1 and TRBJ2-7; 7 bases match TRBD1. The germline gives CDR1 SQVTM, CDR2 ANQGSEA. The CDR3 is 13 amino acids. V trimming: 4 bases; J trimming: 3 bases; junction bases outside the gene matches: 6. The chain's CDR3 is CSVGEGGGYEQYF. CDR3 sequence (DNA): TGCAGCGTTGGGGAAGGGGGCGGCTACGAGCAGTACTTC.

V gene TRBV4-1 combines with J gene TRBJ2-5; TRBD1 is a possible D gene (6 bases). Germline V gives CDR1 MGHRA, CDR2 YSYEKL. With 1 base removed from V and 9 bases from J, the gap between germline ends came to 24 bases. The CDR3 has 17 amino acids. The CDR3 sequence: CASSQAMTQGTLRAQYF. The CDR3 DNA sequence: TGCGCCAGCAGCCAAGCCATGACACAGGGAACGCTCCGGGCCCAGTACTTC.

V usage is TRBV25-1 and J usage is TRBJ2-2, with TRBD2 matching 7 bases. J was trimmed by 6 bases and V by 6 bases; bases with no gene match: 4. The CDR3 consists of 13 residues. The germline V gene has CDR1 MGHDK and CDR2 SYGVNS. In DNA form, the CDR3 reads TGTGCCAGCAGGGGCGGGGGAGCCGGGGAGCTGTTTTTT. This codes for CASRGGGAGELFF.

Here the CDR3 DNA reads TGTGCCAGCGCCCTGCCGGGACAGAGCACAGATACGCAGTATTTT. It codes for CASALPGQSTDTQYF. The J gene is TRBJ2-3, the V gene TRBV2; 7 nucleotides match TRBD1. The length of the CDR3 is 15 residues. J lost 0 bases, V lost 8 bases, and 8 bases had no gene match. CDR1 and CDR2 (germline): SNHLY, FYNNEI.

This sequence joins TRBV6-1 and TRBJ2-1; tentatively, D is TRBD2 (6 bases). The CDR3 length is 14 residues. The germline V gene encodes CDR1 MNHNS and CDR2 SASEGT. V was trimmed by 4 bases and J by 4 bases, leaving 11 bases between them. CDR3 sequence (DNA): TGTGCCAGCAGTGGTAGCGGTGATTACAATGAGCAGTTCTTC. Translating it yields CASSGSGDYNEQFF.

The V gene is TRBV4-2, the J gene TRBJ1-6, with a weak D call TRBD1 (6 bases). Trimming shortened V by 0 bases and J by 12 bases, and 15 bases separated the two germline ends. CDR1 and CDR2 (germline): LGHNA, YNFKEQ. The length of the CDR3 is 15 residues. This CDR3 reads CASSQERTVLGPLHF. CDR3 bases: TGTGCCAGCAGCCAAGAACGGACAGTCCTGGGACCCCTCCACTTT.

The chain has TRBV19 and TRBJ1-2; D call uncertain. The CDR3 covers 12 residues. V lost 2 bases, J lost 7 bases, and 8 bases lay in between. Looked up from germline, CDR1 is LNHDA and CDR2 is SQIVND (reference sequence). The CDR3 loop reads CASSIRPSGYTF. The CDR3 DNA follows: TGTGCCAGTAGTATACGTCCCTCTGGCTACACCTTC.

The rearrangement uses TRBV6-6 and TRBJ2-7; 12 bases agree with TRBD2. CDR3 size: 14 residues. Germline CDR1 MNHNY, CDR2 SVGAGI (reference sequence). J lost 2 bases, V lost 4 bases, and 0 bases had no gene match. The CDR3 loop reads CASSWTSGTYEQYF. As DNA, the CDR3 is TGTGCCAGCAGTTGGACTAGCGGGACCTACGAGCAGTACTTC.

The chain combines TRBV7-6 with TRBJ2-7; 9 bases align to TRBD1. The CDR3 length is 15 residues. Germline V gene sequence: CDR1 SGHVS, CDR2 FNYEAQ. The ends lost 5 bases at V and 3 bases at J; junction bases unmatched: 8. The CDR3, as DNA: TGTGCCAGCAGCCCTCTGGACAGGGGCGACTACGAGCAGTACTTC. This codes for CASSPLDRGDYEQYF.

The chain couples TRBV6-6 to TRBJ2-1, with D unresolved. V lost 7 bases and J 4 bases, leaving 11 bases between the germline ends. There are 13 residues in the CDR3. The V gene's germline CDR1 is MNHNY and CDR2 SVGAGI (reference sequence). The CDR3 loop is CASNRGLYNEQFF. DNA of the CDR3: TGTGCCAGCAACCGCGGATTATACAATGAGCAGTTCTTC.

The V gene is TRBV28, the J gene TRBJ2-3; 7 nucleotides align to TRBD1. This CDR3 contains 14 residues. Per the germline V gene, CDR1 is MDHEN and CDR2 is SYDVKM. The J segment lost 8 bases and the V segment lost 11 bases, leaving 16 bases of the junction unmatched. In nucleotides, the CDR3 is TGTGCCGGCCGGGACAGACCTGGACCAGGTACGCAGTATTTT. Translation gives CAGRDRPGPGTQYF.

A remark on this clone: The sample carries other DNA sequences with the same CDR3. The chain combines TRBV7-3 with TRBJ2-3, with 7 bases identical to TRBD2. The CDR3 totals 15 residues. With V trimmed by 0 bases and J by 0 bases, 0 bases remained unmatched. Germline assignment: CDR1 SGHTA and CDR2 FQGTGA. CDR3 sequence (DNA): TGTGCCAGCAGCTTAACGGGGGGGAGCACAGATACGCAGTATTTT. Protein product: CASSLTGGSTDTQYF.

V usage is TRBV9 and J usage is TRBJ2-1; 12 bases are shared with TRBD2. The V segment lost 3 bases and the J segment 15 bases; nucleotides outside the gene matches: 10. CDR3 length equals 14 residues. Germline V gives CDR1 SGDLS, CDR2 YYNGEE. Here the CDR3 DNA reads TGTGCCAGCAGCGGGACTAGCGGGGCCTGTGTTCGGTTCTTC. This gives the protein CASSGTSGACVRFF.

The J gene is TRBJ2-1, the V gene TRBV4-2; 13 bases fit TRBD2. The J segment lost 4 bases and the V segment lost 3 bases, leaving 9 bases of the junction unmatched. Germline lookup yields CDR1 LGHNA and CDR2 YNFKEQ. This CDR3 region has 18 residues. In nucleotides, the CDR3 is TGTGCCAGCAGCCAGGTAGGGACTAGCGGGAACGTATACAATGAGCAGTTCTTC. Protein: CASSQVGTSGNVYNEQFF.

In its sample, this clone was seen once. V is TRBV30 and J is TRBJ1-4; the D is unclear. Germline loops: CDR1 GTSNPN, CDR2 SVGIG (reference sequence). The CDR3 loop spans 15 amino acids. Trimming removed 1 base at V and 0 bases at J, with 9 bases between. CDR3 protein: CAWSEHSPTNEKLFF. CDR3 sequence (DNA): TGTGCCTGGAGTGAGCACAGCCCAACTAATGAAAAACTGTTTTTT. The entire variable domain, with the rest obtained from reference TRBV30 and TRBJ1-4, is as follows: SQTIHQWPATLVQPVGSPLSLECTVEGTSNPNLYWYRQAAGRGLQLLFYSVGIGQISSEVPQNLSASRPQDRQFILSSKKLLLSDSGFYLCAWSEHSPTNEKLFFGSGTQLSVL.

The rearrangement joins TRBV25-1 to TRBJ1-1; 8 nucleotides match TRBD1. This CDR3 is built from 15 residues. Losses at the gene ends were 1 base for V and 9 bases for J; bases not matched to a gene: 10. The germline V gene has CDR1 MGHDK and CDR2 SYGVNS. The CDR3 reads CASSESGQGLQKAFF. The CDR3 region has the DNA TGTGCCAGCAGTGAATCCGGACAGGGCCTCCAAAAAGCTTTCTTT.

V gene TRBV6-6 combines with J gene TRBJ2-3, with TRBD2 matching 8 bases. Germline V gene lookup returns CDR1 MNHNY and CDR2 SVGAGI (reference sequence). V was pared by 5 bases and J by 0 bases, with 7 bases of the junction left unmatched. The CDR3 totals 16 residues. This CDR3 reads CASSRSGSPSTDTQYF. The CDR3 DNA reads as TGTGCCAGCAGTCGGAGCGGGAGCCCTAGCACAGATACGCAGTATTTT.

This chain connects TRBV27 to TRBJ1-1, with 10 nucleotides matching TRBD1. This CDR3 is 15 amino acids long. Germline V CDR1 and CDR2: MNHEY, SMNVEV (reference sequence). V shed 3 bases and J 7 bases; nucleotides not matched to a gene: 8. The CDR3 loop reads CASSFGTGADIEAFF. The CDR3 bases are TGTGCCAGCAGTTTCGGGACAGGGGCAGACATTGAAGCTTTCTTT.

This chain joins TRBV15 and TRBJ2-3; TRBD2 matches at 8 bases. V shed 0 bases, J shed 2 bases, and the junction held 4 bases outside the gene matches. The CDR3 loop spans 16 amino acids. Germline V gene data show CDR1 as LNHNV and CDR2 as YYDKDF (reference sequence). The CDR3: CATSREGGRFTDTQYF. CDR3 DNA: TGTGCCACCAGCAGAGAGGGCGGGAGGTTCACAGATACGCAGTATTTT.

J is TRBJ1-1 and V is TRBV27, with no clear D. V lost 8 bases, J lost 1 base, and 11 bases lay in between. Germline lookup yields CDR1 MNHEY and CDR2 SMNVEV (reference sequence). This CDR3 is 13 amino acids long. CDR3 in amino acids: CASRQSGNTEAFF. CDR3 DNA sequence: TGTGCCAGCCGCCAGTCAGGGAACACTGAAGCTTTCTTT.

The chain combines TRBV15 with TRBJ2-7; a weak D match, TRBD2 (6 bases). Trimming left V 4 bases short and J 1 base short, with 14 bases between. This CDR3 has 15 amino acids. CDR1 LNHNV and CDR2 YYDKDF come from the germline V gene (reference sequence). CDR3 DNA sequence: TGTGCCACCAGCACGGAGTTAGCGGCTTCCTACGAGCAGTACTTC. It encodes CATSTELAASYEQYF.

The chain uses TRBV15 and TRBJ2-1; TRBD2 agrees at 10 bases. CDR1 and CDR2 (germline): LNHNV, YYDKDF (reference sequence). Trimming took 3 bases from V and 7 from J; bases not matched to a gene: 6. This CDR3 comprises 15 residues. The CDR3: CATSRLAGEGNEQFF. The CDR3 bases are TGTGCCACCAGCAGGCTAGCGGGAGAAGGGAATGAGCAGTTCTTC.